The 10 T cell receptor beta chains below were found in one sample sequenced in a study of OX40 agonist ivuxolimab in advanced cancers. Method: immunoSEQ multiplex PCR; TCRdb's copy keeps in-frame clones and lacks some. The table has approximately 94,000 clones, around four fifths seen once. Sequencing used CD4+ or CD8+ T cells sorted from blood, obtained in a trial of the OX40 agonist ivuxolimab. Receptors were obtained from an adult with an advanced solid tumor such as melanoma, head and neck, liver or kidney cancer.

This clone was recorded a few times. V usage is TRBV5-1 and J usage is TRBJ2-1; no clear D. This CDR3 is 15 amino acids long. Germline V CDR1 and CDR2: SGHRS, YFSETQ. Trimming took off 5 bases at V and 4 bases at J, with 16 bases between the two ends. As DNA, the CDR3 is TGCGCCAGCAGACCCGACCCACTTAATTACAATGAGCAGTTCTTC. Amino acids: CASRPDPLNYNEQFF.

With regard to this clone: The same CDR3 can be traced to other DNA sequences in this sample. For the CDR3, the DNA is TGTGCCTGGAGCGGCGGAGAAGAGACCCAGTACTTC. This gives the protein CAWSGGEETQYF. The V gene is TRBV30, the J gene TRBJ2-5; D gene uncertain. The germline gives CDR1 GTSNPN, CDR2 SVGIG (reference sequence). V was pared by 3 bases and J by 3 bases, with 8 bases between. The CDR3 consists of 12 residues.

The gene calls are TRBV18 and TRBJ2-2; 8 nucleotides match TRBD1. The V segment lost 4 bases and the J segment 3 bases; nucleotides outside the gene matches: 7. Germline lookup yields CDR1 KGHSH and CDR2 LQKENI. The CDR3 spans 16 residues. The CDR3 spells CASSQFRGRDTGELFF. In nucleotides, the CDR3 is TGTGCCAGCTCACAATTCAGGGGGCGCGACACCGGGGAGCTGTTTTTT.

CDR3 amino acids: CASSESRGNYGYTF. The CDR3 bases are TGTGCCAGCAGTGAAAGTAGGGGTAACTATGGCTACACCTTC. The rearrangement joins TRBV2 to TRBJ1-2; D might be TRBD1 (5 bases). Germline CDR1 and CDR2: SNHLY and FYNNEI. This CDR3 is 14 amino acids long. Deletions cut 2 bases from V and 1 base from J, with 8 bases between.

The CDR3 here is CASSPGQGLSGELFF. In DNA form, the CDR3 reads TGTGCCAGCTCGCCCGGACAGGGGCTATCCGGGGAGCTGTTTTTT. This rearrangement joins TRBV18 to TRBJ2-2; TRBD1 agrees at 9 bases. V trimming: 6 bases; J trimming: 6 bases; junction bases outside the gene matches: 8. The CDR3 consists of 15 residues. Germline values: CDR1 KGHSH, CDR2 LQKENI.

A few counts support this clone. This chain's CDR3 is CASSEYGDTGELFF. The CDR3 nucleotides read TGTGCCAGCAGTGAATATGGGGACACCGGGGAGCTGTTTTTT. This chain connects TRBV2 to TRBJ2-2; D is ambiguous. The CDR3 has 14 residues. CDR1 and CDR2 from the germline V gene are SNHLY and FYNNEI. Trimming took 2 bases from V and 3 from J, leaving 7 bases between them.

The chain employs TRBV4-2 and TRBJ2-5; D remains ambiguous. V lost 0 bases and J lost 5, with 4 bases in between. The CDR3 totals 12 residues. Germline V gene data show CDR1 as LGHNA and CDR2 as YNFKEQ. DNA of the CDR3: TGTGCCAGCAGCCAAGAAACCGAGACCCAGTACTTC. This translates into CASSQETETQYF.

The chain couples TRBV5-4 to TRBJ1-1; D gene unclear. The CDR3 is made up of 11 amino acids. From germline, CDR1 is SGHNT and CDR2 YYREEE (reference sequence). The CDR3, as DNA: TGTTTAGCTGGGCGGGACACTGAAGCTTTCTTT. It yields the protein CLAGRDTEAFF.

This chain joins TRBV19 and TRBJ2-3; perhaps TRBD2 as D (6 bases). V dropped 5 bases and J dropped 4 bases, with 16 bases sitting between them. Germline-derived CDR1 and CDR2 are LNHDA and SQIVND (reference sequence). The CDR3 extends over 15 amino acids. CDR3 DNA sequence: TGTGCCAGTAGTTCCCGCGGAGGGGCGGCAGATACGCAGTATTTT. Amino acid sequence: CASSSRGGAADTQYF.

This sequence joins TRBV5-5 and TRBJ1-2; the match to TRBD1 covers 10 bases. Unmatched junction bases numbered 4, after V lost 1 base and J lost 4 bases. The CDR3 is made up of 15 amino acids. Germline CDR1 SGHKS, CDR2 YYEKEE (reference sequence). The CDR3 here is CASSLFGTGVYGYTF. The CDR3, as DNA: TGTGCCAGCAGCTTGTTCGGGACAGGGGTCTATGGCTACACCTTC.